Sequencing of this T cell receptor (beta chain) was carried out in a study of response to subunit inactivated influenza vaccine. Points from the study as a whole: Each seasonal influenza vaccination recruits few new T cells, the authors suggested.

The CDR3 has 16 residues. CDR1 and CDR2 from the germline V gene are SGHVS and FNYEAQ. The V and J ends lost 3 bases and 8 bases, in that order; junction bases with no gene match: 9. This clonotype was seen a single time. Its antigen is unidentified. TCRdb reprocessed the RT-PCR reads with MiXCR, giving one entry per CDR3 protein. The profile shows 300,000 to 350,000 distinct CDR3 sequences, over 20% of them singletons. Sequencing was performed on PBMCs from blood, taken around 22 months after vaccination. The V call is TRBV7-6, the J call TRBJ2-3, with TRBD2 identical over 12 bases. This clonotype was obtained from a man between 50 and 75 years old who received an inactivated influenza vaccine. The CDR3 loop is CASSLGGTSGSGTQYF. DNA for the CDR3: TGTGCCAGCAGCTTGGGAGGGACTAGCGGGTCGGGTACGCAGTATTTT.